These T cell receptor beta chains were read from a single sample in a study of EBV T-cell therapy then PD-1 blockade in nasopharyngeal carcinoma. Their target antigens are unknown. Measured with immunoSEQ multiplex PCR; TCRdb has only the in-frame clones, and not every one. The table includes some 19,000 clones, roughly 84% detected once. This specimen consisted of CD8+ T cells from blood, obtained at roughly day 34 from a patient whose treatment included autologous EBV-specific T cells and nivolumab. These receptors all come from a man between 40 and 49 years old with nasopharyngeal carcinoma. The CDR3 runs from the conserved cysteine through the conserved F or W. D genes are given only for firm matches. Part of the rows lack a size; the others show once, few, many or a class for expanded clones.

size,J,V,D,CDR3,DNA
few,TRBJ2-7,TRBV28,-,CASSFSGEYEQYF,TGTGCCAGCAGTTTTTCAGGGGAATACGAGCAGTACTTC
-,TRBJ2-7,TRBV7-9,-,CASSFLYEQYF,TGTGCCAGCAGCTTTCTCTACGAGCAGTACTTC
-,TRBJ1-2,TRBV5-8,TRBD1,CASSFVTGIYGYTF,TGTGCCAGCAGCTTCGTGACAGGGATCTATGGCTACACCTTC
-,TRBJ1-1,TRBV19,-,CASSRYPGVTEAFF,TGTGCCAGTAGTCGGTACCCAGGCGTCACTGAAGCTTTCTTT
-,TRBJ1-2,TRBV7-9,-,CASSLGGRAEGYTF,TGTGCCAGCAGCTTAGGTGGCAGGGCGGAGGGCTACACCTTC
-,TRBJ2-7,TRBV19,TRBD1,CASTAGTGGYEQYF,TGTGCCAGTACCGCCGGGACAGGGGGCTACGAGCAGTACTTC
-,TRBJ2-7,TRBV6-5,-,CASSYGGRNYEQYF,TGTGCCAGCAGTTACGGGGGGCGGAACTACGAGCAGTACTTC
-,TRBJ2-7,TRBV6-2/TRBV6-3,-,CASSPGDSSYEQYF,TGTGCCAGCAGTCCAGGGGATAGTAGCTACGAGCAGTACTTC
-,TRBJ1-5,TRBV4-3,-,CASSQDRQYSNQPQHF,TGCGCCAGCAGCCAAGATAGACAGTATAGCAATCAGCCCCAGCATTTT
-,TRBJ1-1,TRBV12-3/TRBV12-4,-,CASSLRGDTEAFF,TGTGCCAGCAGTTTACGGGGTGACACTGAAGCTTTCTTT
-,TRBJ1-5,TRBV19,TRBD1,CASSPQGGQGSNQPQHF,TGTGCCAGTAGTCCCCAGGGCGGACAGGGAAGCAATCAGCCCCAGCATTTT
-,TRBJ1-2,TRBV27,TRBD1,CASRLSAGDRVYGYTF,TGTGCCAGCAGGCTCTCGGCGGGTGACAGGGTCTATGGCTACACCTTC
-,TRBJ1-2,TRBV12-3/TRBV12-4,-,CASANHPGGYTF,TGTGCCAGCGCCAACCACCCTGGTGGCTACACCTTC
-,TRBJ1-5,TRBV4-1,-,CASSQGQHSNQPQHF,TGCGCCAGCAGCCAAGGACAGCATAGCAATCAGCCCCAGCATTTT
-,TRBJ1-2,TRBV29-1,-,CSVEEWLGRGYGYTF,TGCAGCGTTGAAGAATGGTTGGGCAGGGGCTATGGCTACACCTTC
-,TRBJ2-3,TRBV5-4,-,CASSLVGSSTDTQYF,TGTGCCAGCAGCTTGGTGGGGTCTAGCACAGATACGCAGTATTTT
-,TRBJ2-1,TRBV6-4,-,CASSEQTAREQFF,TGTGCCAGCAGTGAGCAGACAGCCAGGGAGCAGTTCTTC
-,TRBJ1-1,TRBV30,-,CAWSSLTEAFF,TGTGCCTGGAGCTCACTCACTGAAGCTTTCTTT
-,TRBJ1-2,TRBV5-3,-,CARSLARAGRNYGYTF,TGTGCCAGAAGCTTGGCCAGGGCGGGCAGGAACTATGGCTACACCTTC
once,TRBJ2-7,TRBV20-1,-,CSGGRGYEQYF,TGCAGTGGCGGCAGAGGCTACGAGCAGTACTTC
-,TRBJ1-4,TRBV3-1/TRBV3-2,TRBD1,CASSQERDRGLGTNEKLFF,TGTGCCAGCAGCCAAGAAAGGGACAGGGGGCTAGGAACTAATGAAAAACTGTTTTTT
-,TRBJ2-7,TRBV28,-,CASSPGLGYEQYF,TGTGCCAGCAGTCCAGGACTGGGCTACGAGCAGTACTTC
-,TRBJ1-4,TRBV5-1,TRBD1,CASSLLTGAQEKLFF,TGCGCCAGCAGCTTGTTGACAGGGGCCCAAGAAAAACTGTTTTTT
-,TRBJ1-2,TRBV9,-,CASSGWTGREGDYGYTF,TGTGCCAGCAGCGGTTGGACCGGACGGGAGGGTGACTATGGCTACACCTTC
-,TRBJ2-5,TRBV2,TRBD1,CASRPEGAALRETQYF,TGTGCCAGCAGGCCCGAGGGGGCCGCTCTCCGGGAGACCCAGTACTTC
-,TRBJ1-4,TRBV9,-,CASSAWDTLEEKLFF,TGTGCCAGCAGCGCCTGGGACACCCTGGAAGAAAAACTGTTTTTT